Listed below are T cell receptor beta chains from one sample, sequenced in a study of blood T cell repertoires in COVID-19. Using immunoSEQ multiplex PCR, the repertoire was profiled, and TCRdb retains in-frame clones only, with some absent. Among hundreds of thousands of clones listed, about nine tenths were seen once. The specimen sequenced was peripheral blood. These TCRs come from an elderly man with acute or convalescent COVID-19. Both conserved end residues are part of each CDR3. D genes are given only for firm matches. Size is omitted from some rows. Given values are once, few, many or a class for expanded clones.

J: TRBJ2-3; D: .; size: .; V: TRBV24-1; DNA: TGTGCCACCAGTGATCGCACTAGAGGCACAGATACGCAGTATTTT; CDR3: CATSDRTRGTDTQYF
J: TRBJ2-7; D: .; size: .; V: TRBV6-5; DNA: TGTGCCAGCAGTTACGCGGCTGACTCCTACGAGCAGTACTTC; CDR3: CASSYAADSYEQYF
J: TRBJ2-5; D: TRBD1; size: .; V: TRBV19; DNA: TGTGCCAGCTACAGACAGGGGGGCCTGGAGACCCAGTACTTC; CDR3: CASYRQGGLETQYF
J: TRBJ2-5; D: .; size: .; V: TRBV24-1; DNA: TGTGCCACCAGTGAAACAGGGTTGGGGACCCAGTACTTC; CDR3: CATSETGLGTQYF
J: TRBJ1-4; D: .; size: .; V: TRBV12-3/TRBV12-4; DNA: TGTGCCAGCAGCACAGCAACTAATGAAAAACTGTTTTTT; CDR3: CASSTATNEKLFF
J: TRBJ1-2; D: TRBD1; size: .; V: TRBV28; DNA: TGTGCCAGCAGTTCCACCGGGACAGCCCTAAACTATGGCTACACCTTC; CDR3: CASSSTGTALNYGYTF
J: TRBJ2-1; D: TRBD2; size: .; V: TRBV27; DNA: TGTGCCAGCAGTACATCCCTGACTAGCGGGAGGGTGAGGGAGCAGTTCTTC; CDR3: CASSTSLTSGRVREQFF
J: TRBJ1-2; D: TRBD1; size: .; V: TRBV27; DNA: TGTGCCAGCAGTTTAGGAGGGGGCCTTGGCTATGGCTACACCTTC; CDR3: CASSLGGGLGYGYTF
J: TRBJ2-3; D: .; size: .; V: TRBV18; DNA: TGTGCCAGCTCAGAAGCCCCGTCCCTCGCAGATACGCAGTATTTT; CDR3: CASSEAPSLADTQYF
J: TRBJ2-3; D: TRBD2; size: once; V: TRBV5-1; DNA: TGCGCCAGCAGCTTGGGACTAGCGGGAGTCGGCACAGATACGCAGTATTTT; CDR3: CASSLGLAGVGTDTQYF
J: TRBJ1-1; D: .; size: .; V: TRBV5-4; DNA: TGTGCCAGCAGCTTAAAGCAATCAGGGTTCTCTGGGTACACTGAAGCTTTCTTT; CDR3: CASSLKQSGFSGYTEAFF
J: TRBJ2-3; D: TRBD1; size: .; V: TRBV9; DNA: TGTGCCAGCAGCAAAGACAGGGGCGCAGATACGCAGTATTTT; CDR3: CASSKDRGADTQYF
J: TRBJ2-1; D: TRBD2; size: .; V: TRBV10-1; DNA: TGCGCCAGCAACGATACCTCAGCGGGATCGGAGTCCAATGAGCAGTTCTTC; CDR3: CASNDTSAGSESNEQFF
J: TRBJ2-2; D: TRBD2; size: .; V: TRBV5-1; DNA: TGCGCCAGCAGGAACCGACTAGCGGGAAGGGCGCCCGGGGAGCTGTTTTTT; CDR3: CASRNRLAGRAPGELFF
J: TRBJ1-1; D: TRBD1; size: few; V: TRBV6-2/TRBV6-3; DNA: TGTGCCAGCAGTCTGGGGGACAGTCGCACAGCTGAAGCTTTCTTT; CDR3: CASSLGDSRTAEAFF
J: TRBJ2-6; D: .; size: .; V: TRBV18; DNA: TGTGCCAGCTCACTAGAAGTCGGGGCCAACGTCCTGACTTTC; CDR3: CASSLEVGANVLTF
J: TRBJ2-5; D: .; size: .; V: TRBV6-6; DNA: TGTGCCAGCAGTTACGAGGGTCTGGGGACCCAGTACTTC; CDR3: CASSYEGLGTQYF
J: TRBJ2-7; D: TRBD1; size: .; V: TRBV9; DNA: TGTGCCAGCAGCGTAGCCGGGACAGGAGCCTACGAGCAGTACTTC; CDR3: CASSVAGTGAYEQYF
J: TRBJ2-7; D: TRBD2; size: few; V: TRBV18; DNA: TGTGCCAGCACAACTAGCGGGAGTAACCCCTACGAGCAGTACTTC; CDR3: CASTTSGSNPYEQYF
J: TRBJ2-1; D: TRBD2; size: .; V: TRBV7-2; DNA: TGTGCCAGCAGCTGGGGAAGGGGACTAGCGGTAAACAATGAGCAGTTCTTC; CDR3: CASSWGRGLAVNNEQFF
J: TRBJ2-7; D: TRBD1; size: .; V: TRBV5-1; DNA: TGCGCCAGCAGCTTGCCGGGGACAGGCTTCTACGAGCAGTACTTC; CDR3: CASSLPGTGFYEQYF
J: TRBJ2-1; D: TRBD2; size: .; V: TRBV28; DNA: TGTGCCAGCAGTACCCGACTAGCGGGGAGCAATGAGCAGTTCTTC; CDR3: CASSTRLAGSNEQFF
J: TRBJ1-6; D: TRBD1; size: few; V: TRBV19; DNA: TGTGCCAGTAGTACTGGACAGGCCTATAATTCACCCCTCCACTTT; CDR3: CASSTGQAYNSPLHF
J: TRBJ2-5; D: .; size: .; V: TRBV7-2; DNA: TGTGCCAGCAGCTGGGGGGATCAAGAGACCCAGTACTTC; CDR3: CASSWGDQETQYF
J: TRBJ2-1; D: TRBD2; size: .; V: TRBV7-9; DNA: TGTGCCAGCAGCTTAGGACGGACTAGCGACTCCTACAATGAGCAGTTCTTC; CDR3: CASSLGRTSDSYNEQFF
J: TRBJ2-2; D: TRBD2; size: .; V: TRBV4-1; DNA: TGCGCCAGCAGCCAAGATTCGACTAGCGGCCCTTTTTTACCCGGGGAGCTGTTTTTT; CDR3: CASSQDSTSGPFLPGELFF
J: TRBJ2-2; D: .; size: .; V: TRBV10-3; DNA: TGTGCCATCAGCCCCGGACAGTTCTCCGGGGAGCTGTTTTTT; CDR3: CAISPGQFSGELFF
J: TRBJ1-1; D: .; size: few; V: TRBV3-1/TRBV3-2; DNA: TGTGCCAGCAGCCAAGTCCTAGGCCCTGGGTCCTTCAGGGGCACTGAAGCTTTCTTT; CDR3: CASSQVLGPGSFRGTEAFF
J: TRBJ2-3; D: .; size: .; V: TRBV19; DNA: TGTGCCAGTAGGGACTCCTCGGGCACAGATACGCAGTATTTT; CDR3: CASRDSSGTDTQYF
J: TRBJ1-3; D: .; size: .; V: TRBV19; DNA: TGTGCCAGTAAGACAGCTTCGGGAAACACCATATATTTT; CDR3: CASKTASGNTIYF
J: TRBJ2-2; D: TRBD2; size: .; V: TRBV6-4; DNA: TGTGCCAGCAGTGACGCCTTTCTAGCGGGAGGGAACACCGGGGAGCTGTTTTTT; CDR3: CASSDAFLAGGNTGELFF
J: TRBJ2-2; D: TRBD2; size: .; V: TRBV24-1; DNA: TGTGCCTCCGCGACTAGCGGGAACGGAGCTACCGGGGAGCTGTTTTTT; CDR3: CASATSGNGATGELFF
J: TRBJ2-3; D: TRBD1; size: .; V: TRBV4-3; DNA: TGCGCCAGCAGCCAAGCACAGGGGCTACGGGATACGCAGTATTTT; CDR3: CASSQAQGLRDTQYF
J: TRBJ1-2; D: .; size: .; V: TRBV6-6; DNA: TGTGCCAGCAGTTCCGGGGGGGCTGACTATGGCTACACCTTC; CDR3: CASSSGGADYGYTF
J: TRBJ2-1; D: TRBD2; size: .; V: TRBV30; DNA: TGTGCCTGGAGGGAGCGACTAGCGCCCGAGCAGTTCTTC; CDR3: CAWRERLAPEQFF
J: TRBJ1-5; D: .; size: .; V: TRBV24-1; DNA: TGTGCCACCAGCGTAGCCTATAGCAATCAGCCCCAGCATTTT; CDR3: CATSVAYSNQPQHF
J: TRBJ1-5; D: TRBD1; size: .; V: TRBV2; DNA: TGTGCCAGCAGCGGACAGGGAGGGTATAGCAATCAGCCCCAGCATTTT; CDR3: CASSGQGGYSNQPQHF
J: TRBJ1-1; D: TRBD1; size: .; V: TRBV11-3; DNA: TGTGCCAGCAGCCCGGGGACAGGGCCTAACACTGAAGCTTTCTTT; CDR3: CASSPGTGPNTEAFF
J: TRBJ2-2; D: .; size: .; V: TRBV24-1; DNA: TGTGCCACCAGAGCAGGGCCCGAGGCCGGGGAGCTGTTTTTT; CDR3: CATRAGPEAGELFF
J: TRBJ2-3; D: TRBD2; size: .; V: TRBV12-5; DNA: TGTGCTAGTGGTTTGGGGGGACTAGCGGGAGGAGATACGCAGTATTTT; CDR3: CASGLGGLAGGDTQYF
J: TRBJ1-5; D: .; size: once; V: TRBV7-2; DNA: TGTGCCAGCAGCCTAGTGACTTTTCCCCAGCATTTT; CDR3: CASSLVTFPQHF
J: TRBJ1-2; D: TRBD1; size: .; V: TRBV3-1/TRBV3-2; DNA: TGTGCCAGCAGCCAAACGGGACAGCCCTCTACCTCTGGCTACACCTTC; CDR3: CASSQTGQPSTSGYTF
J: TRBJ2-1; D: TRBD2; size: .; V: TRBV7-2; DNA: TGTGCCAGCAGCTTATTAGAGGGACTAGCGGGACCTACCTACAATGAGCAGTTCTTC; CDR3: CASSLLEGLAGPTYNEQFF
J: TRBJ2-1; D: .; size: .; V: TRBV21-1; DNA: TGTGCCAGCAGCCCGAATAGGAGACTATCCTACAATGAGCAGTTCTTC; CDR3: CASSPNRRLSYNEQFF
J: TRBJ1-6; D: .; size: .; V: TRBV9; DNA: TGTGCCAGCAGCGTAGCCGGTAATTCACCCCTCCACTTT; CDR3: CASSVAGNSPLHF
J: TRBJ2-2; D: TRBD2; size: .; V: TRBV6-4; DNA: TGTGCCAGCAGAGGACTAGCGGGAGTCACCGGGGAGCTGTTTTTT; CDR3: CASRGLAGVTGELFF
J: TRBJ2-1; D: TRBD2; size: .; V: TRBV7-2; DNA: TGTGCCAGCAGCTTAGTTAGTGGGAGGGCCAAGGGTGAGCAGTTCTTC; CDR3: CASSLVSGRAKGEQFF
J: TRBJ2-5; D: TRBD1; size: once; V: TRBV11-2; DNA: TGTGCCAGCAGCCCAGGGACAGGGGGATACGAGACCCAGTACTTC; CDR3: CASSPGTGGYETQYF
J: TRBJ2-5; D: .; size: .; V: TRBV4-1; DNA: TGCGCCAGCAGCCAAGATCCCCCAGGGGCCCTCCAAGAGACCCAGTACTTC; CDR3: CASSQDPPGALQETQYF
J: TRBJ1-1; D: TRBD1; size: .; V: TRBV18; DNA: TGTGCCAGCTCGCGACAGGGGGGCGGTAGGACTGAAGCTTTCTTT; CDR3: CASSRQGGGRTEAFF
J: TRBJ1-6; D: .; size: .; V: TRBV14; DNA: TGTGCCAGCAGCCAAGATAAATCACCCCTCCACTTT; CDR3: CASSQDKSPLHF
J: TRBJ2-7; D: TRBD1; size: once; V: TRBV28; DNA: TGTGCCAGCAGAATCGGGACAGCCTACGAGCAGTACTTC; CDR3: CASRIGTAYEQYF
J: TRBJ2-3; D: .; size: few; V: TRBV5-6; DNA: TGTGCCAGCAGCTTGGGACTAGGGACAGATACGCAGTATTTT; CDR3: CASSLGLGTDTQYF
J: TRBJ1-1; D: .; size: .; V: TRBV6-4; DNA: TGTGCCAGCAGGTTGGAGACAGCAGACACTGAAGCTTTCTTT; CDR3: CASRLETADTEAFF
J: TRBJ2-3; D: TRBD2; size: .; V: TRBV18; DNA: TGTGCCAGCTCACCACCGGGACTAGCGGGAGGTTCTAGCACAGATACGCAGTATTTT; CDR3: CASSPPGLAGGSSTDTQYF